These T cell receptor beta chains were read from a single sample in a study of shared clonotypes between healthy human individuals. Sequenced by immunoSEQ multiplex PCR; TCRdb stores in-frame clones only, minus some. Found here are 850,000 to 1,100,000 clones, approximately 80% of them singletons; the top ten hold 0.85% to 1%. The material sequenced was memory CD4+ T cells from PBMCs. These receptors were taken from a man aged 18 to 30 in good health. Some clones in this sample may be carry-over from other donors' samples. Each CDR3 is given with its conserved first and last residue. Fields, in order: D gene, clone size, J gene, V gene, CDR3 DNA, CDR3 protein. A D gene is named only where the DNA matches it firmly. Size is stated for part of the rows, as once, few or many counts, or as a class when the clone is expanded.

>-|-|TRBJ2-4|TRBV2
TGTGCCAGCAGTGAACGGGGGCCCACGGGCAACATTCAGTACTTC
CASSERGPTGNIQYF
>TRBD1|-|TRBJ1-1|TRBV28
TGTGCCAGCAGGTCGAACTCCAGGGGGGCCTACACTGAAGCTTTCTTT
CASRSNSRGAYTEAFF
>TRBD2|-|TRBJ2-7|TRBV28
TGTGCCAGCAGTTTATTTCTAGCGGCCTACGAGCAGTACTTC
CASSLFLAAYEQYF
>-|many|TRBJ1-2|TRBV7-2
TGTGCCAGCAGCTCCGTAGGCTATGGCTACACCTTC
CASSSVGYGYTF
>-|-|TRBJ1-1|TRBV4-2
TGTGCCAGCAGCCGCCCCGGGACGGGACCTGAAGCTTTCTTT
CASSRPGTGPEAFF
>TRBD1|-|TRBJ2-5|TRBV18
TGTGCCAGCTCGGGACAGGGGGCTCAAGAGACCCAGTACTTC
CASSGQGAQETQYF
>-|once|TRBJ1-4|TRBV6-1
TGTGCCAGCAGTGACAGTCACCTTGCAACTAATGAAAAACTGTTTTTT
CASSDSHLATNEKLFF
>-|-|TRBJ1-5|TRBV28
TGTGCCAGCAGTTTAAGATCCGGAACGTTCAATCAGCCCCAGCATTTT
CASSLRSGTFNQPQHF
>TRBD2|-|TRBJ2-1|TRBV11-1
TGTGCCAGCAGCTTAGGAAGGGCTAGCGGGAGGCTTTACAATGAGCAGTTCTTC
CASSLGRASGRLYNEQFF
>-|-|TRBJ2-3|TRBV5-1
TGCGCCAGCACCATGATCGGGATTCACACAGATACGCAGTATTTT
CASTMIGIHTDTQYF
>TRBD2|-|TRBJ2-2|TRBV4-2
TGTGCCAGCAGCCAAGAGCCTAGCGGGAGCGGGTACACCGGGGAGCTGTTTTTT
CASSQEPSGSGYTGELFF
>TRBD2|once|TRBJ2-7|TRBV5-4
TGTGCCAGCAGACAGGGACTAGCGGGAGCCGGGTACTTC
CASRQGLAGAGYF
>-|-|TRBJ2-7|TRBV30
TGTGCCTGGAGTGACCCCCGCCTACGGGCGCACTCCTACGAGCAGTACTTC
CAWSDPRLRAHSYEQYF
>TRBD2|-|TRBJ2-1|TRBV6-6
TGTGCCAGCAGTCCACCGGGACTAGCGGCTGACAATGAGCAGTTCTTC
CASSPPGLAADNEQFF
>TRBD2|-|TRBJ2-5|TRBV4-1
TGCGCCAGCAGCCAGGACGCGACTAGCGGGATGAGAAAGACCCAGTACTTC
CASSQDATSGMRKTQYF
>-|-|TRBJ2-5|TRBV5-1
TGCGCCAGCAGCTTGGTGGGCCCTGGGGAGACCCAGTACTTC
CASSLVGPGETQYF
>TRBD2|-|TRBJ2-2|TRBV18
TGTGCCAGCTCACAGATAGCGGGAGGAAGAACCGGGGAGCTGTTTTTT
CASSQIAGGRTGELFF
>TRBD2|-|TRBJ2-2|TRBV10-3
TGTGCCACCCACGGACTAGCGAGGAACACCGGGGAGCTGTTTTTT
CATHGLARNTGELFF
>-|-|TRBJ2-1|TRBV7-3
TGTGCCAGCAGCTTAAACCCCAACCCGGAATACAATGAGCAGTTCTTC
CASSLNPNPEYNEQFF
>-|-|TRBJ2-1|TRBV9
TGTGCCAGCAGCGTAACTATTGAGAGGGGGGCGGGTGAGCAGTTCTTC
CASSVTIERGAGEQFF
>TRBD1|-|TRBJ1-2|TRBV5-1
TGCGCCAGCAGCTTGGCCGTGGGACAGGGGAGTGGCTACACCTTC
CASSLAVGQGSGYTF
>TRBD1|-|TRBJ1-4|TRBV7-6
TGTGCCAGCAGCCTCGGACAGGGAGGGGCCTTGGGAAAACTGTTTTTT
CASSLGQGGALGKLFF
>-|-|TRBJ2-3|TRBV5-5
TGTGCCAGCAGCCCTTACGGGGGCACAGATACGCAGTATTTT
CASSPYGGTDTQYF
>-|-|TRBJ2-3|TRBV4-3
TGCGCCAGCAGCCAATCCGAGGGTAGGACAGATACGCAGTATTTT
CASSQSEGRTDTQYF
>-|many|TRBJ1-1|TRBV13
TGTGCCAGCAGCCCGAGGGGGAACAAGGGTATGAACACTGAAGCTTTCTTT
CASSPRGNKGMNTEAFF
>TRBD2|-|TRBJ2-3|TRBV11-2
TGTGCCAGCAGCTTAGACGGGAGGGTGGCAGATACGCAGTATTTT
CASSLDGRVADTQYF
>-|-|TRBJ1-2|TRBV7-2
TGTGCCAGCAGCTTACACAGAGGATTAAACTATGGCTACACCTTC
CASSLHRGLNYGYTF
>TRBD1|-|TRBJ1-5|TRBV6-5
TGTGCCAGCAGTAGTGGGACAGCGGGCGGACAGCCCCAGCATTTT
CASSSGTAGGQPQHF
>TRBD2|-|TRBJ2-5|TRBV5-1
TGCGCCAGCAGCTTGGGACTAGCGGGCGGGGAGACCCAGTACTTC
CASSLGLAGGETQYF
>-|once|TRBJ1-1|TRBV14
TGTGCCAGCAGCCGCGACGGCACTGAAGCTTTCTTT
CASSRDGTEAFF
>-|-|TRBJ2-3|TRBV7-6
TGTGCCAGCAGCTTATTACCGGCCGGGCAAGATACGCAGTATTTT
CASSLLPAGQDTQYF
>TRBD1|-|TRBJ2-7|TRBV5-1
TGCGCCAGCAGCCTACAAACCGCTGGACAGGGGCGCGAGCAGTACTTC
CASSLQTAGQGREQYF
>-|-|TRBJ2-3|TRBV5-8
TGTGCCAGCAGCTTCGCGAGCGGATACACAGATACGCAGTATTTT
CASSFASGYTDTQYF
>-|-|TRBJ1-1|TRBV6-4
TGTGCCAGCAGGGGGCAGATGGGCACTGAAGCTTTCTTT
CASRGQMGTEAFF
>TRBD2|-|TRBJ2-1|TRBV28
TGTGCCAGCAGTCCCCCGGGACTAGCAATCCACAATGAGCAGTTCTTC
CASSPPGLAIHNEQFF
>-|-|TRBJ1-1|TRBV19
TGTGCCAGTAGTGTTCTTCAGGGTAAAGCTTTCTTT
CASSVLQGKAFF
>-|few|TRBJ1-5|TRBV19
TGTGCCAGTAGCCCCTCTTTAGCCGGTCGCGGCAATCAGCCCCAGCATTTT
CASSPSLAGRGNQPQHF
>TRBD2|-|TRBJ2-7|TRBV5-1
TGCGCCAGCAGTCCGTCGATGGGAGCGGGAGCCTACGAGCAGTACTTC
CASSPSMGAGAYEQYF
>-|-|TRBJ1-2|TRBV28
TGTGCCAGCAGTTTTAATGGCTACACCTTC
CASSFNGYTF
>-|-|TRBJ1-1|TRBV7-3
TGTGCCAGCAGCTTAGCGGGCAGCGGGGTGGGCACTGAAGCTTTCTTT
CASSLAGSGVGTEAFF
>-|-|TRBJ1-2|TRBV5-8
TGTGCCAGCAGCTTAGGGGGTGGCTACACCTTC
CASSLGGGYTF
>-|-|TRBJ1-5|TRBV7-2
TGTGCCAGCAGCTTAGATCAGGGATCTCAGCCCCAGCATTTT
CASSLDQGSQPQHF
>TRBD1|-|TRBJ2-5|TRBV9
TGTGCCAGCAGCGCTACAGGGGAGGAGACCCAGTACTTC
CASSATGEETQYF
>TRBD2|-|TRBJ2-1|TRBV28
TGTGCCAGCACTCCCCTCGGGAGGGCCCCCTACAATGAGCAGTTCTTC
CASTPLGRAPYNEQFF
>-|once|TRBJ2-7|TRBV6-5
TGTGCCAGCAGTTATCAGGGGCGGAACGAGCAGTACTTC
CASSYQGRNEQYF
>-|-|TRBJ2-7|TRBV9
TGTGCCAGCAGCCCCTCCCAGTCCACCTACGAGCAGTACTTC
CASSPSQSTYEQYF
>TRBD2|few|TRBJ2-7|TRBV7-8
TGTGCCAGCAGCTTTTTAGCGGGACGAAGCCTAGGGAACTACGAGCAGTACTTC
CASSFLAGRSLGNYEQYF
>-|once|TRBJ2-1|TRBV6-5
TGTGCCAGCAGACCTCCGGGGGATGAGCAGTTCTTC
CASRPPGDEQFF
>-|-|TRBJ1-1|TRBV28
TGTGCCAGCAGTTTGTGGACAGCGGAGTCCACTGAAGCTTTCTTT
CASSLWTAESTEAFF
>TRBD2|-|TRBJ2-3|TRBV5-1
TGCGCCAGCAGCTTGATAGAGCGGGAGCGGGATACGCAGTATTTT
CASSLIERERDTQYF
>TRBD2|-|TRBJ2-1|TRBV5-1
TGCGCCAGCAGCCTTGGAGGCGGGAGCTCCTACAATGAGCAGTTCTTC
CASSLGGGSSYNEQFF
>TRBD1|-|TRBJ2-2|TRBV7-2
TGTGCCAGCAGCTCCGAGGGGGCTGGGGAGCTGTTTTTT
CASSSEGAGELFF
>TRBD1|-|TRBJ1-4|TRBV10-1
TGCGCCAGCAGTGATTTGAGGGGGCCCGGTGAAAAACTGTTTTTT
CASSDLRGPGEKLFF
>TRBD1|few|TRBJ1-1|TRBV23-1
TGCGCCAGCAGTCACCTCACCCACAGGGGAGCTTTCTTT
CASSHLTHRGAFF
>-|-|TRBJ1-1|TRBV7-9
TGTGCCAGCAGCTTGTCCGACCCGGGCCTAGGGACTGAAGCTTTCTTT
CASSLSDPGLGTEAFF
>-|-|TRBJ1-5|TRBV4-3
TGCGCCAGCAGCCAAGGGACATATAGCAATCAGCCCCAGCATTTT
CASSQGTYSNQPQHF
>-|-|TRBJ2-7|TRBV7-9
TGTGCCAGCAGCTCCCCATCACGCCGAGTCTACGAGCAGTACTTC
CASSSPSRRVYEQYF
>-|-|TRBJ2-6|TRBV4-1
TGCGCCAGCAGCACCCGGGACACCTCTGGGGCCAACGTCCTGACTTTC
CASSTRDTSGANVLTF